These 9 T cell receptor beta chains were all obtained from the same sample, sequenced in a study of human T cells and chemical hapten exposure. Time point noted: pre-sensitization, week 0. Sample treatment: therapeutic diphenylcyclopropenone sensitization with weekly scalp DPC. A single record per CDR3 protein comes from TCRdb applying MiXCR to the RACE reads. This table has approximately 370,000 distinct CDR3 sequences, 5.5% appearing once. Sequenced here: whole blood, sampled in connection with sensitization to the hapten diphenylcyclopropenone (DPC). The receptors were sampled from a woman younger than 35 with alopecia areata. Some clones in this sample may be carry-over from other donors' samples.

This clonotype was counted at least ten times. The rearrangement joins TRBV21-1 to TRBJ2-4; the D call in the table, TRBD1, was not verified against the DNA. TRBV21-1 is listed as a pseudogene. The CDR3 covers 18 residues. This CDR3 is CASSVRQGRKVVKNIQYF. As DNA, the CDR3 is TGTGCCAGCAGCGTCCGACAGGGGCGTAAGGTCGTGAAGAACATTCAGTACTTC.

This clonotype was counted between two and nine times. The chain recombines TRBV27 with TRBJ2-7; weak D call: TRBD2 (6 bases). Germline V gives CDR1 MNHEY, CDR2 SMNVEV (reference sequence). The CDR3 runs 16 residues. Trimming cost V 6 bases and J 3 bases, with 21 bases left between them. The CDR3 bases are TGTGCCAGCAGCCACTCTCCGGGACTGGCTTTCTACGAGCAGTACTTC. As protein: CASSHSPGLAFYEQYF.

This clonotype was detected a few times. The chain joins TRBV20-1 to TRBJ1-6, with D possibly matching TRBD1 (5 bases). Trimming pared 4 bases from V and 5 bases from J, leaving 15 bases between. Per germline, CDR1 DFQATT and CDR2 SNEGSKA (reference sequence). This CDR3 contains 15 residues. The CDR3 sequence is CSAKIGARDNSPLHF. CDR3 nucleotide sequence: TGCAGTGCTAAGATCGGGGCGCGCGATAATTCACCCCTCCACTTT.

This clonotype appeared a few times. This chain joins TRBV12-3 or TRBV12-4 and TRBJ2-3; 7 bases are a match to TRBD1. V lost 0 bases to trimming and J lost 3 bases; unmatched junction nucleotides: 9. The CDR3 loop spans 17 amino acids. The CDR3 protein is CASSLAMAGGETDTQYF. The CDR3, as DNA: TGTGCCAGCAGTTTAGCCATGGCAGGGGGAGAGACAGATACGCAGTATTTT.

This clonotype was observed a handful of times. The gene calls are TRBV29-1 and TRBJ1-2; 12 nucleotides agree with TRBD1. This CDR3 spans 14 amino acids. Trimming removed 6 bases from V and 8 bases from J; junction bases left unmatched: 10. CDR1 and CDR2 (germline): SQVTM, ANQGSEA. As DNA, the CDR3 is TGCAGCGTCTCTGATGGGACAGGGGGCGGCGGCTACACCTTC. Translated: CSVSDGTGGGGYTF.

This clonotype was seen many times. The chain joins TRBV12-3 or TRBV12-4 to TRBJ1-3, with D hard to call. This CDR3 is built from 14 residues. Trimming took 3 bases from V and 0 from J, leaving 6 bases between them. The CDR3 DNA follows: TGTGCCAGCAGTTTCAGGAACTCTGGAAACACCATATATTTT. This gives the protein CASSFRNSGNTIYF.

This clonotype was seen many times. The rearrangement joins TRBV20-1 to TRBJ1-1; no clear D. This CDR3 has 13 residues. V was clipped by 3 bases and J by 3 bases, with 11 bases between them. The germline V gene encodes CDR1 DFQATT and CDR2 SNEGSKA (reference sequence). The CDR3 loop reads CSARGRRDTEAFF. CDR3 coding DNA: TGCAGTGCTAGGGGCAGGCGGGACACTGAAGCTTTCTTT.

This clonotype was seen at least ten times. V and J are TRBV12-3 or TRBV12-4 and TRBJ2-7, with D perhaps matching TRBD1 (6 bases). The length of the CDR3 is 15 residues. Deletions cut 3 bases from V and 9 bases from J, with 21 bases between. The CDR3 region has the DNA TGTGCCAGCAGTTTTGGGCAGGGGTCTATAGGGCGGCAGTACTTC. This encodes CASSFGQGSIGRQYF.

This clonotype was observed a handful of times. The CDR3 bases are TGTGCCAGCAGTGAAGTCAGTAACTATGGCTACACCTTC. Protein product: CASSEVSNYGYTF. The chain carries TRBV6-1 and TRBJ1-2; D is unclear. Germline CDR1 MNHNS, CDR2 SASEGT. The CDR3 has 13 residues. Trimming removed 1 base at V and 1 base at J, with 4 bases between.